Listed here are 32 T cell receptor beta chains from one sample, sequenced in a study of blood T cell repertoires in COVID-19 (TCRdb year 2020). Receptor libraries were prepared by the immunoSEQ multiplex PCR assay. TCRdb obtained this table from immuneACCESS and retained in-frame rearrangements with V and J assigned. These tables miss some clones; where compared with another copy, unresolved V genes account for less than half of the shortfall, and the remainder is unexplained. This sample gives about 340,000 clones in total; roughly 90% of them show up just once. The ten largest account for more than 5.5% of the sample. The sample comprised peripheral blood. These receptor sequences come from a woman between 65 and 79 years old with COVID-19, enrolled during active disease.

This clone was found once. The CDR3 sequence is CASGPLRTYTDTQYF. CDR3 DNA: TGTGCCAGTGGACCTCTCCGGACTTACACAGATACGCAGTATTTT. The chain is built from TRBV19 and TRBJ2-3, with a possible D match to TRBD2 (5 bases). The V end lost 8 bases, the J end lost 2 bases, and 17 bases lay between the germline ends. Germline CDR1 is LNHDA and CDR2 is SQIVND (reference sequence). The CDR3 spans 15 residues.

The V gene is TRBV9, the J gene TRBJ1-1; 9 positions agree with TRBD1. This CDR3 is 16 amino acids long. Germline V gene data show CDR1 as SGDLS and CDR2 as YYNGEE. Unmatched junction bases numbered 4, after V lost 0 bases and J lost 1 base. The CDR3 here is CASSVATGGPNTEAFF. The CDR3 DNA reads TGTGCCAGCAGCGTAGCTACAGGGGGCCCGAACACTGAAGCTTTCTTT.

This chain links TRBV28 with TRBJ1-1, with D possibly being TRBD1 (6 bases). Trimming left V 3 bases short and J 10 bases short, with 12 bases between. From germline, CDR1 is MDHEN and CDR2 SYDVKM. CDR3 length equals 12 residues. CDR3 sequence (DNA): TGTGCCAGCAGTTTGGGGGGGCGCCGAGCTTTCTTT. Translation gives CASSLGGRRAFF.

The chain is built from TRBV9 and TRBJ2-7, with a weak D call TRBD1 (6 bases). Looked up from germline, CDR1 is SGDLS and CDR2 is YYNGEE. This CDR3 spans 15 amino acids. V lost 4 bases and J lost 3, with 17 bases in between. CDR3 amino acids: CASSPQGTLNYEQYF. CDR3 sequence (DNA): TGTGCCAGCAGCCCCCAGGGGACGCTCAACTACGAGCAGTACTTC.

This clone was recorded only once. The chain has TRBV28 and TRBJ2-3, with TRBD1 matching 9 bases. This CDR3 is built from 20 residues. CDR1 MDHEN and CDR2 SYDVKM come from the germline V gene. J was trimmed by 2 bases and V by 4 bases; bases with no gene match: 19. CDR3 region: CASSSISFTRTGANTDTQYF. CDR3 bases: TGTGCCAGCAGTTCCATATCGTTCACCCGGACAGGGGCGAACACAGATACGCAGTATTTT.

This sequence joins TRBV5-1 and TRBJ1-4; 9 bases match TRBD1. Losses at the gene ends were 5 bases for V and 4 bases for J; bases not matched to a gene: 3. Germline lookup yields CDR1 SGHRS and CDR2 YFSETQ. The CDR3 runs to 14 residues. The CDR3 protein is CASRSGQGNEKLFF. The CDR3 DNA is TGCGCCAGCAGGTCGGGACAGGGTAATGAAAAACTGTTTTTT. The full variable domain, rest sourced from reference TRBV5-1 and TRBJ1-4, is KAGVTQTPRYLIKTRGQQVTLSCSPISGHRSVSWYQQTPGQGLQFLFEYFSETQRNKGNFPGRFSGRQFSNSRSEMNVSTLELGDSALYLCASRSGQGNEKLFFGSGTQLSVL.

This chain uses TRBV12-3 or TRBV12-4 with TRBJ2-2, with a possible D match to TRBD1 (5 bases). V was trimmed by 6 bases and J by 4 bases, leaving 9 bases between them. The CDR3 contains 13 residues. As DNA, the CDR3 is TGTGCCAGCAGGCCTAGGGGCACCGGGGAGCTGTTTTTT. Protein: CASRPRGTGELFF.

J is TRBJ2-7 and V is TRBV9, with D possibly TRBD1 on 5 matching bases. CDR3 length: 14 amino acids. The germline gives CDR1 SGDLS, CDR2 YYNGEE. V lost 0 bases and J lost 4, with 11 bases in between. This CDR3 reads CASSVGGPQYEQYF. For the CDR3, the DNA is TGTGCCAGCAGCGTAGGGGGCCCCCAGTACGAGCAGTACTTC.

This chain connects TRBV15 to TRBJ2-3; tentatively, D is TRBD1 (5 bases). Germline values: CDR1 LNHNV, CDR2 YYDKDF (reference sequence). Trimming took off 4 bases at V and 1 base at J, with 9 bases between the two ends. There are 14 residues in the CDR3. The CDR3 DNA is TGTGCCACCAGCATAGGGGTAGGCACAGATACGCAGTATTTT. This codes for CATSIGVGTDTQYF.

The chain couples TRBV19 to TRBJ1-2; D remains unclear. The CDR3 has 12 amino acids. V lost 6 bases and J 8 bases, leaving 13 bases between the germline ends. Germline CDR1 and CDR2: LNHDA and SQIVND (reference sequence). This chain's CDR3 is CASSGFREGYTF. CDR3 sequence (DNA): TGTGCCAGTAGCGGCTTCCGGGAGGGCTACACCTTC. Full variable domain (missing parts from reference TRBV19 and TRBJ1-2): DGGITQSPKYLFRKEGQNVTLSCEQNLNHDAMYWYRQDPGQGLRLIYYSQIVNDFQKGDIAEGYSVSREKKESFPLTVTSAQKNPTAFYLCASSGFREGYTFGSGTRLTVV.

The chain couples TRBV12-3 or TRBV12-4 to TRBJ1-5, with D hard to call. The CDR3 loop spans 13 amino acids. V was cut by 0 bases and J by 4 bases, with 4 bases left in between. The CDR3 is CASSLAQNQPQHF. The DNA of the CDR3 is TGTGCCAGCAGTTTAGCGCAGAATCAGCCCCAGCATTTT.

This chain uses TRBV5-1 with TRBJ1-2; 7 bases agree with TRBD1. The CDR3 length is 14 residues. V lost 4 bases to trimming and J lost 7 bases; unmatched junction nucleotides: 10. CDR1 SGHRS and CDR2 YFSETQ come from the germline V gene. DNA of the CDR3: TGCGCCAGCAGCATTCAGACAGGGATGAGTGGCTACACCTTC. It encodes CASSIQTGMSGYTF.

In nucleotides, the CDR3 is TGCGCCAGCAGCCAAGGAACAGGGGGGAGATATAGCAATCAGCCCCAGCATTTT. Translated: CASSQGTGGRYSNQPQHF. The J gene is TRBJ1-5, the V gene TRBV4-1; 8 bases align to TRBD1. Germline CDR1 reads MGHRA; CDR2 reads YSYEKL. V shed 1 base and J 0 bases; nucleotides not matched to a gene: 8. This CDR3 comprises 18 residues.

The CDR3 DNA reads TGTGCCAGCAGCTCCCTGGGCCACACCGACGAGCAGTACTTC. This sequence encodes CASSSLGHTDEQYF. The rearrangement links TRBV27 to TRBJ2-7; D is ambiguous. V was pared by 6 bases and J by 5 bases, with 17 bases between. This CDR3 region has 14 residues. Germline CDR1 and CDR2: MNHEY and SMNVEV (reference sequence).

The gene calls are TRBV11-2 and TRBJ2-1; 8 bases fit TRBD2. V shed 3 bases, J shed 6 bases, and the junction held 10 bases outside the gene matches. Germline loops: CDR1 SGHAT, CDR2 FQNNGV. The CDR3 covers 16 residues. For the CDR3, the DNA is TGTGCCAGCAGCTTTGACCGGACTAGCCTTTTCAATGAGCAGTTCTTC. As protein: CASSFDRTSLFNEQFF. Complete variable domain (other parts from reference TRBV11-2 and TRBJ2-1): EAGVAQSPRYKIIEKRQSVAFWCNPISGHATLYWYQQILGQGPKLLIQFQNNGVVDDSQLPKDRFSAERLKGVDSTLKIQPAKLEDSAVYLCASSFDRTSLFNEQFFGPGTRLTVL.

V and J are TRBV4-3 and TRBJ2-3; 12 bases are shared with TRBD2. The V gene's germline CDR1 is LGHNA and CDR2 YSLEER. The junction had 6 bases not matched to a gene; V was cut back by 2 bases and J by 0 bases. The CDR3 has 18 residues. CDR3 loop: CASSQTSGGRTSTDTQYF. Here the CDR3 DNA reads TGCGCCAGCAGCCAAACTAGCGGGGGGCGGACTAGCACAGATACGCAGTATTTT.

V is TRBV18 and J is TRBJ1-5; D possibly corresponds to TRBD1 (5 bases). CDR1 is KGHSH and CDR2 is LQKENI in the germline V gene. The CDR3 sequence is 14 residues long. Trimming took off 2 bases at V and 0 bases at J, with 5 bases between the two ends. The CDR3 is CASSPGASNQPQHF. The CDR3 region has the DNA TGTGCCAGCTCACCAGGGGCTAGCAATCAGCCCCAGCATTTT.

The chain couples TRBV6-5 to TRBJ2-5; no definite D call. The CDR3 runs to 14 residues. V was pared by 0 bases and J by 5 bases, with 10 bases between. Germline V gene lookup returns CDR1 MNHEY and CDR2 SVGAGI. The CDR3 sequence: CASSYSVLPETQYF. The CDR3 nucleotides are TGTGCCAGCAGTTACTCGGTCCTACCGGAGACCCAGTACTTC.

In its sample, this clone was seen once. The chain couples TRBV18 to TRBJ1-2; TRBD1 agrees at 7 bases. From germline, CDR1 is KGHSH and CDR2 LQKENI. The V gene end was trimmed by 0 bases and the J gene end by 1 base; junction bases not matched to a gene: 2. The CDR3 consists of 15 residues. The CDR3 loop reads CASSPPTGVNYGYTF. The DNA for the CDR3 is TGTGCCAGCTCACCACCTACAGGGGTTAACTATGGCTACACCTTC.

The V and J genes are TRBV6-2 or TRBV6-3 and TRBJ2-7; 8 nucleotides agree with TRBD2. This CDR3 is 18 amino acids long. V lost 2 bases, J lost 0 bases, and 12 bases stayed unmatched. Germline V lookup: CDR1 MNHEY, CDR2 SVGEGT. In DNA, the CDR3 is TGTGCCAGCAGTTACGTCCGCGGGGGGCCTCCAAGCTCCTACGAGCAGTACTTC. Residues: CASSYVRGGPPSSYEQYF.

A few counts support this clone. V is TRBV6-1 and J is TRBJ1-6, with D unresolved. Trimming cost V 3 bases and J 7 bases, with 10 bases left between them. The CDR3 is 14 residues long. CDR1 is MNHNS, CDR2 SASEGT, per germline. CDR3 residues: CASSDSARNSPLHF. CDR3 DNA: TGTGCCAGCAGTGACAGCGCTCGAAATTCACCCCTCCACTTT.

The chain recombines TRBV4-1 with TRBJ1-2; D is undetermined. CDR1 is MGHRA, CDR2 YSYEKL, per germline. CDR3 length: 14 residues. V lost 0 bases and J lost 3, with 8 bases in between. The CDR3 nucleotides are TGCGCCAGCAGCCAAGATTCGAGTCACTATGGCTACACCTTC. This codes for CASSQDSSHYGYTF.

This clone appeared a few times. The chain has TRBV18 and TRBJ1-1, with D perhaps TRBD1 (5 bases). CDR3 size: 15 residues. The germline CDR1 and CDR2 sequences are KGHSH and LQKENI. The V gene lost 5 bases and the J gene lost 4 bases, with 17 bases spanning the gap. The CDR3 reads CASSFQQATGTEAFF. The CDR3 nucleotides read TGTGCCAGCTCATTTCAACAGGCTACGGGCACTGAAGCTTTCTTT.

This rearrangement joins TRBV4-3 to TRBJ1-4; no clear D gene. This CDR3 has 15 residues. Germline V gene lookup returns CDR1 LGHNA and CDR2 YSLEER. Trimming removed 0 bases from V and 4 bases from J, with 9 bases in between. CDR3 in DNA: TGCGCCAGCAGCCAAGAATCTCAGTTTAATGAAAAACTGTTTTTT. This codes for CASSQESQFNEKLFF.

The rearrangement uses TRBV6-6 and TRBJ1-1; D call uncertain. In germline, CDR1 is MNHNY, CDR2 SVGAGI (reference sequence). CDR3 length: 13 amino acids. V was clipped by 0 bases and J by 11 bases, with 13 bases between them. Written as DNA, the CDR3 is TGTGCCAGCAGTTACTCGTCAATCTATCCGGCTTTCTTT. The encoded protein is CASSYSSIYPAFF.

The rearrangement links TRBV5-1 to TRBJ1-1; no definite D call. From germline, CDR1 is SGHRS and CDR2 YFSETQ. V lost 4 bases and J 2 bases, leaving 12 bases between the germline ends. The CDR3 is 14 amino acids. CDR3 loop: CASSPTRTNTEAFF. The CDR3 bases are TGCGCCAGCAGCCCAACAAGAACCAACACTGAAGCTTTCTTT.

This clone was observed a handful of times. The rearrangement uses TRBV5-1 and TRBJ1-5, with 8 bases aligning to TRBD1. Germline V gives CDR1 SGHRS, CDR2 YFSETQ. The V gene end was trimmed by 4 bases and the J gene end by 5 bases; junction bases not matched to a gene: 2. CDR3 length: 13 amino acids. CDR3 region: CASSPTGDQPQHF. The CDR3 coding sequence is TGCGCCAGCAGCCCGACAGGGGATCAGCCCCAGCATTTT.

The count of this clone is one. The J gene is TRBJ1-2, the V gene TRBV3-1 (or the pseudogene TRBV3-2); 7 positions match TRBD1. V shed 0 bases, J shed 4 bases, and the junction held 5 bases outside the gene matches. CDR1 and CDR2 (germline): LGHDT, YNNKEL (reference sequence). The length of the CDR3 is 15 residues. As DNA, the CDR3 is TGTGCCAGCAGCCAAGAGTTAGGGGGCGGCTATGGCTACACCTTC. Its protein is CASSQELGGGYGYTF.

The rearrangement links TRBV7-9 to TRBJ1-1; 8 positions match TRBD1. After removal of 3 bases from V and 4 bases from J, the junction contained 7 bases not matched to a gene. Germline V gene lookup returns CDR1 SEHNR and CDR2 FQNEAQ (reference sequence). The CDR3 extends over 15 amino acids. The CDR3 region is CASSLTGVKGTEAFF. CDR3 sequence (DNA): TGTGCCAGCAGCTTGACAGGGGTAAAGGGCACTGAAGCTTTCTTT.

The gene calls are TRBV2 and TRBJ1-3; no clear D. Germline assignment: CDR1 SNHLY and CDR2 FYNNEI. V shed 0 bases and J shed 7 bases, with 10 bases lying between them. The CDR3 sequence is 14 residues long. The CDR3 here is CASSEAPVWNTIYF. The CDR3 bases are TGTGCCAGCAGTGAAGCGCCGGTTTGGAACACCATATATTTT.

The chain joins TRBV21-1 to TRBJ1-1; the D call of TRBD1 is as the table states it, not checked on the DNA. TRBV21-1 is a documented pseudogene. CDR3 length equals 15 residues. The DNA for the CDR3 is TGTGCCAGCAGCAGGAGGGACAGGGGGCACCCTGAAGCTTTCTTT. It yields the protein CASSRRDRGHPEAFF.

The gene calls are TRBV30 and TRBJ1-5, with D perhaps TRBD1 (5 bases). CDR1 and CDR2 from the germline V gene are GTSNPN and SVGIG (reference sequence). The CDR3 has 17 amino acids. The germline V and J ends were trimmed by 0 bases and 3 bases, with 18 bases remaining between them. The CDR3 loop is CAWSVLPIQGSNQPQHF. In nucleotides, the CDR3 is TGTGCCTGGAGTGTACTCCCCATCCAGGGATCCAATCAGCCCCAGCATTTT.